This T cell receptor (beta chain) came from a study of early T cells in non-severe SARS-CoV-2 infection. The V and J ends lost 4 bases and 9 bases respectively, with 16 bases between them. This CDR3 spans 13 amino acids. One entry per CDR3 protein results from TCRdb running MiXCR on the 5' RACE reads. This sample has some 40,000 distinct CDR3 sequences, with about 4.5% found just once. This clonotype was seen many times. V usage is TRBV12-3 or TRBV12-4 and J usage is TRBJ2-7, with TRBD1 as a possible D gene (6 bases). The receptor comes from an adult who was a healthcare worker with PCR-confirmed SARS-CoV-2 infection or an uninfected control (not recorded which). Sequencing input: whole blood. CDR3 protein: CASSSSNRDGQYF. DNA for the CDR3: TGTGCCAGCAGTTCGAGCAACAGGGATGGGCAGTACTTC.